Listed below are T cell receptor beta chains from one sample, sequenced in a study of blood T cell repertoires in COVID-19. Assay used: immunoSEQ multiplex PCR; TCRdb lists only in-frame clones, some missing. The sample holds fewer than 55,000 clones, 84% seen once. The sample was peripheral blood. Receptors originate from a middle-aged man with acute or convalescent COVID-19. Each CDR3 is given without its conserved first and last residue. The D gene is left open where the match is weak. Expanded clones are given a class, and other clones once, few, many or no size at all.

J gene: TRBJ2-3
D gene: TRBD2
clone size: -
V gene: TRBV19
CDR3 length: 13
CDR3 protein: ASVPIAGSTDTQY

J gene: TRBJ2-3
D gene: TRBD2
clone size: -
V gene: TRBV6-2/TRBV6-3
CDR3 length: 11
CDR3 protein: ASSYQRGSPQY

J gene: TRBJ2-5
D gene: TRBD2
clone size: -
V gene: TRBV3-1/TRBV3-2
CDR3 length: 14
CDR3 protein: ASSKGLAGARETQY

J gene: TRBJ1-5
D gene: TRBD1
clone size: -
V gene: TRBV28
CDR3 length: 12
CDR3 protein: ASSYRQGHQPQH

J gene: TRBJ2-5
D gene: TRBD2
clone size: -
V gene: TRBV5-6
CDR3 length: 13
CDR3 protein: ASSFRGSGQETQY

J gene: TRBJ2-7
D gene: -
clone size: -
V gene: TRBV28
CDR3 length: 12
CDR3 protein: ASISHRGGNEQY

J gene: TRBJ1-5
D gene: -
clone size: -
V gene: TRBV6-5
CDR3 length: 13
CDR3 protein: ASSPFVGVNQPQH

J gene: TRBJ1-5
D gene: TRBD1
clone size: -
V gene: TRBV7-9
CDR3 length: 13
CDR3 protein: ASSLGQGAQQPQH

J gene: TRBJ1-5
D gene: -
clone size: once
V gene: TRBV20-1
CDR3 length: 13
CDR3 protein: SASSRGGGNQPQH

J gene: TRBJ1-2
D gene: -
clone size: -
V gene: TRBV15
CDR3 length: 12
CDR3 protein: ATSRDLRAEGYT

J gene: TRBJ2-3
D gene: -
clone size: -
V gene: TRBV5-4
CDR3 length: 13
CDR3 protein: ASSWGGSSTDTQY